The present TCR beta chain was sequenced within a study of CD8 T cells in ankylosing spondylitis (dated by TCRdb to between 2016 and 2019). The study in broad terms: The study profiled T cell receptor beta repertoires in healthy donors and ankylosing spondylitis patients to find disease-linked TCR variants. The whole study cohort included 85 to 120 healthy donors and 25 ankylosing spondylitis patients. Samples of peripheral blood were taken, and for ankylosing spondylitis patients, synovial fluid was collected as well.

What the research found in general, with its limitations: Significant enrichment of the disease-linked clones was reported in matched synovial fluid samples from ankylosing spondylitis patients. Blood from ankylosing spondylitis patients appeared to be characterized by a TCR beta motif composed of roughly eight highly homologous amino acid variants. In peripheral blood, the disease-linked clones were found at relatively low frequencies and had a CD8+ phenotype. Some of the motif variants had been reported before in the synovial fluid and blood of reactive arthritis patients, a finding that suggests common disease-initiation mechanisms.

This clonotype was observed a few times. Which antigen it targets is not known. Per-base quality was not reported, and no clone a single base away is much larger than it. Reading the germline V gene (reference sequence) gives CDR1 SEHNR and CDR2 FQNEAQ. The cysteine opens and the phenylalanine closes a CDR3 of 16 amino acids. The sequence is cut down to CDR3 DNA, 48 bases in frame from base 1. V is reduced by 2 bases and J by 0 bases, leaving a spacing of 10 bases between them. The sequencer listed for this sample is Illumina HiSeq 2500. Quantitative 5'-RACE with molecular barcodes was used to prepare TCR beta libraries. Per the source publication's procedure: To identify disease-linked TCR variants, a new computational method was used, one built on a probabilistic model of VDJ rearrangement. Using fastp trimming at Q25 and MiXCR clonotype assembly, TCRdb reanalyzed the public sequencing data and kept in-frame beta chains. Rows are combined by CDR3 protein, so each entry shows the most common genes and DNA. V and J calls and clone size were set by TCRdb, not the authors. This sample lists approximately 500,000 distinct CDR3 sequences; about 13% were detected once. Jointly, the top ten make up under 7.5% of the sample.

The receptor chain draws on TRBV7-9 and TRBJ2-2; the D segment is perhaps TRBD1 or TRBD2, each sharing 5 matched bases. The sequence was obtained from a male donor with ankylosing spondylitis. Sequencing was performed on blood, either unsorted or a sorted T cell fraction (not recorded which). CDR3 loop: CASSLWGSANTGELFF. The DNA sequence is as follows: TGTGCCAGCAGCTTATGGGGGTCGGCGAACACCGGGGAGCTGTTTTTT.